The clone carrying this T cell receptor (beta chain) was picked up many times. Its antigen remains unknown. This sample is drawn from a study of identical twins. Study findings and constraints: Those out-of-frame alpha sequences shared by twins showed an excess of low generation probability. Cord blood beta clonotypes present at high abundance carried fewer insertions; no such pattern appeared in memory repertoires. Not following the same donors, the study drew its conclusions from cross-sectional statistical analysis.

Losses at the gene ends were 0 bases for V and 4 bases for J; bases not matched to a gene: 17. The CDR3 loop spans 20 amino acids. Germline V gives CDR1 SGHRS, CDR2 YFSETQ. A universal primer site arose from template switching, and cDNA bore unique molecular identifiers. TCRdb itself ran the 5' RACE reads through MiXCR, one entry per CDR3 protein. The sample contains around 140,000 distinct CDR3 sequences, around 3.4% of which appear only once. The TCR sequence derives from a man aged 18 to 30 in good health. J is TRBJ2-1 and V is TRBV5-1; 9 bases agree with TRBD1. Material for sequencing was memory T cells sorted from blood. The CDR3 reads CASSLETGGRASGPYNEQFF. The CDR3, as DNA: TGCGCCAGCAGCTTGGAGACAGGGGGTCGGGCTAGCGGACCGTACAATGAGCAGTTCTTC.